This is a list of T cell receptor beta chains from one sample in a study of blood T cell repertoires in COVID-19. The table came from immunoSEQ multiplex PCR; TCRdb's copy has only in-frame clones and leaves some out. This sample yields under 200,000 clones, of which 85% to 90% are seen a single time; 11% belongs to the top ten. Sequenced sample: peripheral blood. These receptors originate from a woman aged 60-75 years with COVID-19, enrolled during active disease. Each CDR3 is given with its conserved first and last residue. Each record gives: V gene, D gene, J gene, CDR3 length, CDR3 protein, CDR3 DNA. A D gene is named only where the DNA matches it firmly.

>TRBV30|TRBD1|TRBJ1-1|12
CAWNRQGTEAFF
TGTGCCTGGAACAGACAGGGGACTGAAGCTTTCTTT
>TRBV5-1|TRBD1|TRBJ1-4|18
CASSSRDSGSATNEKLFF
TGCGCCAGCAGCTCCCGGGACAGCGGTTCCGCAACTAATGAAAAACTGTTTTTT
>TRBV25-1|-|TRBJ2-2|14
CASSHSVNTGELFF
TGTGCCAGCAGTCATTCAGTGAACACCGGGGAGCTGTTTTTT
>TRBV19|-|TRBJ1-1|14
CASSPQGGSTEAFF
TGTGCCAGTAGTCCGCAGGGAGGGAGCACTGAAGCTTTCTTT
>TRBV7-8|TRBD1|TRBJ1-1|14
CASSSDRVNTEAFF
TGTGCCAGCAGTTCCGACAGGGTGAACACTGAAGCTTTCTTT
>TRBV5-4|-|TRBJ2-2|15
CASSFFGRLDGELFF
TGTGCCAGCAGCTTCTTTGGCAGGCTGGACGGGGAGCTGTTTTTT
>TRBV18|TRBD2|TRBJ2-7|20
CASSPGAGRTIAGSPYEQYF
TGTGCCAGCTCACCAGGGGCAGGAAGGACTATAGCGGGATCCCCCTACGAGCAGTACTTC
>TRBV3-1/TRBV3-2|TRBD1|TRBJ2-7|19
CASSHVRDRENPSSYEQYF
TGTGCCAGCAGCCATGTCCGGGACAGGGAAAACCCGAGCTCCTACGAGCAGTACTTC
>TRBV28|TRBD2|TRBJ2-3|15
CASSRLAGGIDTQYF
TGTGCCAGCAGTCGACTAGCGGGAGGTATAGATACGCAGTATTTT
>TRBV24-1|TRBD1|TRBJ2-5|16
CATSDPGQGAFETQYF
TGTGCCACCAGTGATCCGGGACAGGGGGCCTTCGAGACCCAGTACTTC